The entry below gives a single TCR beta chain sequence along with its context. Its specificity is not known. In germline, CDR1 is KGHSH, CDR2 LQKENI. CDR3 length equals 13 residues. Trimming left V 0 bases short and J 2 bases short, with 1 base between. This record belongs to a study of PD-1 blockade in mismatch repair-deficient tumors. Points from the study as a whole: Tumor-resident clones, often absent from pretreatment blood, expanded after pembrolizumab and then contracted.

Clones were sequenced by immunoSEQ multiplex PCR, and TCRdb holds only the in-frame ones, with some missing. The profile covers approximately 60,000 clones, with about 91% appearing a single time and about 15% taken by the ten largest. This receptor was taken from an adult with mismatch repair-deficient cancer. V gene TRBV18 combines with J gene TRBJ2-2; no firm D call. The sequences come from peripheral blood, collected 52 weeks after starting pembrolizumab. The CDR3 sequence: CASSPPNTGELFF. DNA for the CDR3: TGTGCCAGCTCACCACCCAACACCGGGGAGCTGTTTTTT. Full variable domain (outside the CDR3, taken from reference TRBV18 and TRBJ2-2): NAGVMQNPRHLVRRRGQEARLRCSPMKGHSHVYWYRQLPEEGLKFMVYLQKENIIDESGMPKERFSAEFPKEGPSILRIQQVVRGDSAAYFCASSPPNTGELFFGEGSRLTVL.